This T cell receptor beta chain was recorded in a study of CD8 T cells in Susac syndrome (dated 2019 in TCRdb). Background on the whole study: Whether CD8+ T cell activation and differentiation in Susac syndrome was antigen driven was tested using repertoire sequencing. What the work shows at the level of the full study, not this receptor alone: The study acknowledged that relatively few individuals were included in the TCR sequencing and HLA analysis.

High-throughput TCR beta sequencing profiled peripheral blood CD8+ and CD4+ T cells from healthy donors, Susac syndrome patients and multiple sclerosis patients. The multiple sclerosis controls were treatment-naive patients who had stable or active relapsing-remitting disease and met the revised McDonald criteria. CD8+ TEMRA cells were enriched by FACS, while bulk CD8+ and CD4+ T cells were purified by magnetic negative isolation. Blood was drawn into EDTA tubes, processed within 24 hours, and PBMCs were isolated by density gradient centrifugation. PBMCs intended for TCR sequencing were cryopreserved in liquid nitrogen and were subsequently thawed in a 37 degrees C water bath. Purity of sorted or isolated CD4+, CD8+ and CD8+ TEMRA cells was at least 90%. RNA was extracted with the RNeasy kit and about 0.5 to 1 ug was reverse transcribed using random hexamers. TCR beta CDR3 regions were amplified with the immunoSEQ multiplex PCR assay covering 54 Vbeta and 13 Jbeta segments. Bias from PCR amplification was corrected by using a synthetic template baseline for primer optimization and for computational correction. The original methods were these. Reads were annotated to V, D and J genes per IMGT and analyzed with immunoSEQ Analyzer, keeping only productive sequences. To calculate clonality, Shannon entropy was normalized by log2 of the number of productive unique sequences and then subtracted from one. For each patient and control, public and private clones were evaluated within the 100 most prevalent clones. Susac-specific clones were defined as absent from healthy and MS cohorts, approximately 1,000 published viral clones and other ImmuneACCESS disease sequences. TCRdb took the public reads, trimmed them with fastp at Q25, ran MiXCR for clone calling and kept in-frame beta chains. Duplicate CDR3 protein sequences are folded into a single record with the most common DNA and genes. These V and J calls rely on TCRdb rather than the paper's analysis. The sample table records hundreds of thousands of distinct CDR3 sequences; about 94% of these occur just once. Of the sample, about 0.071% falls within the top ten clones.

About this clonotype: No antigen is known for it. There are no base qualities to consult, and no much larger clone falls within one base.

Deletion took 3 bases off V and 0 bases off J, with a span of 9 bases between the germline ends. Spanning cysteine to phenylalanine, the CDR3 consists of 14 amino acids. Solely the CDR3 DNA is kept, with 42 bases framed from the first base. According to the germline V gene (reference sequence), CDR1 reads DFQATT and CDR2 reads SNEGSKA. The V and J segments used are TRBV20-1 and TRBJ1-5, with a tentative D gene TRBD1 over 6 matching bases. This receptor was taken from a human donor with multiple sclerosis. The material sequenced was CD4+ T cells from PBMCs. The DNA sequence is as follows: TGCAGTGCTAGTAGGGACACTAGCAATCAGCCCCAGCATTTT. This sequence encodes CSASRDTSNQPQHF.